Listed here are 9 T cell receptor beta chains from one sample, sequenced in a study of cytomegalovirus exposure and HLA in healthy donors. PCR used 60 Vbeta primers and 13 Jbeta primers. Libraries were prepared by immunoSEQ multiplex PCR; TCRdb keeps only in-frame clonotypes and omits some of them. The sample has 100,000 to 150,000 clones, under 85% seen once. Sequencing was carried out using PBMCs. These receptors originate from a woman between 40 and 55 years old in good health and CMV-seropositive.

This clone came up a few times. The gene calls are TRBV7-8 and TRBJ2-7; D is ambiguous. V lost 2 bases and J lost 0, with 11 bases in between. CDR3 length: 15 amino acids. From germline, CDR1 is SGHVS and CDR2 FQNEAQ. DNA for the CDR3: TGTGCCAGCAGCTTACCGGCAGCGAGCTCCTACGAGCAGTACTTC. Translated: CASSLPAASSYEQYF.

The chain has TRBV5-1 and TRBJ2-1; 16 nucleotides line up with TRBD2. The V segment lost 9 bases and the J segment 10 bases; nucleotides outside the gene matches: 7. The CDR3 length is 14 residues. The V gene's germline CDR1 is SGHRS and CDR2 YFSETQ. The CDR3 here is CATSGLAGGGEQFF. DNA for the CDR3: TGCGCCACCTCGGGACTAGCGGGAGGGGGGGAGCAGTTCTTC.

The V and J genes are TRBV7-9 and TRBJ1-2, with D hard to call. Trimming took off 9 bases at V and 4 bases at J, with 12 bases between the two ends. The CDR3 is made up of 12 amino acids. Germline V gene sequence: CDR1 SEHNR, CDR2 FQNEAQ (reference sequence). CDR3: CASRSPFYGYTF. The CDR3 DNA sequence: TGTGCCAGTAGGAGTCCGTTCTATGGCTACACCTTC.

The chain couples TRBV5-1 to TRBJ1-1; 7 bases are shared with TRBD1. The CDR3 loop spans 14 amino acids. Germline V gene data show CDR1 as SGHRS and CDR2 as YFSETQ. With V trimmed by 4 bases and J by 4 bases, 7 bases remained unmatched. CDR3 DNA: TGCGCCAGCAGCGCCGGGACAGAGAGCACTGAAGCTTTCTTT. Its protein product is CASSAGTESTEAFF.

J is TRBJ2-3 and V is TRBV29-1; weak D call: TRBD1 (5 bases). The V end was cut by 1 base, the J end by 1 base, with 9 bases between. The germline V gene encodes CDR1 SQVTM and CDR2 ANQGSEA. This CDR3 has 14 residues. The CDR3, as DNA: TGCAGCGTTGAAGCATCCAGGGGCACAGATACGCAGTATTTT. Amino acids: CSVEASRGTDTQYF.

This sequence joins TRBV5-1 and TRBJ2-7; the match to TRBD1 covers 10 bases. Germline values: CDR1 SGHRS, CDR2 YFSETQ. J was trimmed by 6 bases and V by 7 bases; bases with no gene match: 7. This CDR3 region has 13 residues. The CDR3 reads CASSRQGAREQYF. Written as DNA, the CDR3 is TGCGCCAGCTCCCGACAGGGGGCACGCGAGCAGTACTTC.

V and J are TRBV18 and TRBJ2-3; TRBD2 matches 9 bases. The germline CDR1 and CDR2 sequences are KGHSH and LQKENI. This CDR3 is 15 amino acids long. J lost 8 bases, V lost 0 bases, and 6 bases had no gene match. CDR3 region: CASSPPSGRTGTQYF. The CDR3, as DNA: TGTGCCAGCTCACCACCTAGCGGGAGAACGGGTACGCAGTATTTT.

This chain joins TRBV20-1 and TRBJ2-3, with D uncertain. From germline, CDR1 is DFQATT and CDR2 SNEGSKA (reference sequence). The V gene lost 5 bases and the J gene lost 6 bases, with 9 bases spanning the gap. This CDR3 region has 11 residues. CDR3 protein: CSAPKRDTQYF. CDR3 bases: TGCAGTGCTCCAAAGAGGGATACGCAGTATTTT.

The gene calls are TRBV19 and TRBJ1-2; 7 nucleotides agree with TRBD1. Germline trimming cut 3 bases from V and 8 bases from J; bases unmatched to any gene: 6. Germline CDR1 is LNHDA and CDR2 is SQIVND (reference sequence). The CDR3 totals 13 residues. The CDR3 coding sequence is TGTGCCAGTAGTATGGACAGGTGGGACGGCTACACCTTC. Its protein is CASSMDRWDGYTF.